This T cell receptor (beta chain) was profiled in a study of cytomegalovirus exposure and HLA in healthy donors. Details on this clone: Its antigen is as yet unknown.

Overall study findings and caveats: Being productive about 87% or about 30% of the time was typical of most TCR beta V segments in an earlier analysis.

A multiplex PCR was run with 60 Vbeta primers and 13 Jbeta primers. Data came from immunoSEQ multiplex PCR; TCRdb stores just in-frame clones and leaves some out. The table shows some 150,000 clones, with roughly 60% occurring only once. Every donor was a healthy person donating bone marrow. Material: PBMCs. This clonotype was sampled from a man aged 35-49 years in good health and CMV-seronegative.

In nucleotides, the CDR3 is TGTGCCAGCAGTTTTAATCAGGGGGAAGAAAAACTGTTTTTT. Encoded protein: CASSFNQGEEKLFF. The chain has TRBV28 and TRBJ1-4; 7 nucleotides agree with TRBD1. CDR3 length: 14 amino acids. Germline V gives CDR1 MDHEN, CDR2 SYDVKM. Trimming removed 3 bases from V and 8 bases from J; junction bases left unmatched: 6.